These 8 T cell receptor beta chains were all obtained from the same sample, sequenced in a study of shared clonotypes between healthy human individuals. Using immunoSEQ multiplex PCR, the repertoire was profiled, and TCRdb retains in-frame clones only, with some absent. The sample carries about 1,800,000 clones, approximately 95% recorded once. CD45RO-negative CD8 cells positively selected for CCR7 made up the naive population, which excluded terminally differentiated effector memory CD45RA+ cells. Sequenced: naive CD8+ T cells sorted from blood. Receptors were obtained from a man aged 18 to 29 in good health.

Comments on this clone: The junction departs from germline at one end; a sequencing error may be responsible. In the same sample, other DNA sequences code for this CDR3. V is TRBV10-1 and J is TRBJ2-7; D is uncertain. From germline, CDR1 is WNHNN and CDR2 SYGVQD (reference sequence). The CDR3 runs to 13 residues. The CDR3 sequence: CASSPSRAYEQYF. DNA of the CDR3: TGCGCCAGCAGTCCGTCTAGGGCGTACGAGCAATACTTC.

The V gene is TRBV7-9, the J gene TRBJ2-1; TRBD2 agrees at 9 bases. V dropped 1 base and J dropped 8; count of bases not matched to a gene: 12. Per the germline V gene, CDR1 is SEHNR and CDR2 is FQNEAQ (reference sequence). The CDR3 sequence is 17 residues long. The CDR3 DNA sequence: TGTGCCAGCAGCTTAGGGTATGGCGGGGGGGCCTTGGATGAGCAGTTCTTC. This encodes CASSLGYGGGALDEQFF. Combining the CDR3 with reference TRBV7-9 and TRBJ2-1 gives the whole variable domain DTGVSQNPRHKITKRGQNVTFRCDPISEHNRLYWYRQTLGQGPEFLTYFQNEAQLEKSRLLSDRFSAERPKGSFSTLEIQRTEQGDSAMYLCASSLGYGGGALDEQFFGPGTRLTVL.

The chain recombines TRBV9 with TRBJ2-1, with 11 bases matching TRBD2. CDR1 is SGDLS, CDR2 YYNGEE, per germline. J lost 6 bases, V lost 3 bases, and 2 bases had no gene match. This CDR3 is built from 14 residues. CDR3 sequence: CASSDSGGANEQFF. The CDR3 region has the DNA TGTGCCAGCAGCGATAGCGGGGGGGCCAATGAGCAGTTCTTC.

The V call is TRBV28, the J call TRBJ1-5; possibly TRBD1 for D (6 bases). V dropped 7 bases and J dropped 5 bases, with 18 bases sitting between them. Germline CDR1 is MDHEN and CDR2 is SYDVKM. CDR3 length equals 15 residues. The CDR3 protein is CASTPLRDIYQPQHF. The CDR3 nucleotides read TGTGCCAGCACCCCGTTGCGGGACATTTATCAGCCCCAGCATTTT.

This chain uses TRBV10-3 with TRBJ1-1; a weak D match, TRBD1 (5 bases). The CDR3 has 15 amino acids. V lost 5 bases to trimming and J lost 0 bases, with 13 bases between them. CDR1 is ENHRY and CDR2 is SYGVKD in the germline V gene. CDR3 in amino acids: CAISTPGLLNTEAFF. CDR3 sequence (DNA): TGTGCCATCAGTACGCCGGGACTCCTGAACACTGAAGCTTTCTTT.

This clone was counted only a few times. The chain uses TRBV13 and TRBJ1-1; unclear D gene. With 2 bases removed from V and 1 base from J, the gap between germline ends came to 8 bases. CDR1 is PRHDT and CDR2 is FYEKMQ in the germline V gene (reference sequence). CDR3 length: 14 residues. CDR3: CASSLWMGNTEAFF. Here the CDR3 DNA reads TGTGCCAGCAGCTTATGGATGGGGAACACTGAAGCTTTCTTT. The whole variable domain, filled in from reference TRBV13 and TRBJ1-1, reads AAGVIQSPRHLIKEKRETATLKCYPIPRHDTVYWYQQGPGQDPQFLISFYEKMQSDKGSIPDRFSAQQFSDYHSELNMSSLELGDSALYFCASSLWMGNTEAFFGQGTRLTVV.

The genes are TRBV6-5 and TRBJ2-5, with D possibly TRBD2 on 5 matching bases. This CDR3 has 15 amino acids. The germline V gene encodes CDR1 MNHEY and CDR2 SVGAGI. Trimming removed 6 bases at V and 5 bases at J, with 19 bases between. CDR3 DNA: TGTGCCAGCAGCCACCATGAGGGAACAGTTGAGACCCAGTACTTC. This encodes CASSHHEGTVETQYF.

DNA of the CDR3: TGTGCCAGCAGTGAAGCCAGAGCGGGAGCTTTCCATGAGCAGTTCTTC. Translating it yields CASSEARAGAFHEQFF. The rearrangement links TRBV2 to TRBJ2-1; 8 bases fit TRBD2. The ends lost 0 bases at V and 8 bases at J; junction bases unmatched: 9. The CDR3 spans 16 residues. Germline CDR1 and CDR2: SNHLY and FYNNEI. Full variable domain (rest looked up from reference TRBV2 and TRBJ2-1): EPEVTQTPSHQVTQMGQEVILRCVPISNHLYFYWYRQILGQKVEFLVSFYNNEISEKSEIFDDQFSVERPDGSNFTLKIRSTKLEDSAMYFCASSEARAGAFHEQFFGPGTRLTVL.